This is a list of T cell receptor beta chains from one sample in a study of CD8 T cells in ankylosing spondylitis. In TCRdb, the 5' RACE reads were re-called with MiXCR into one record per CDR3 protein. In the table there are some 220,000 distinct CDR3 sequences, more than 9% of which are singletons. Sequenced input: blood, either unsorted or a sorted T cell fraction (not recorded which). These receptors came from a male donor with ankylosing spondylitis or in good health (not recorded which). CDR3s include the opening cysteine and the closing phenylalanine or tryptophan. D genes are given only for firm matches. Size tells how often a clone was seen (once, few, many) or the class of an expanded clone, and some rows leave it out.

V gene	J gene	D gene	clone size	CDR3 protein	CDR3 DNA
TRBV12-5	TRBJ2-3	-	many	CASGFGGNLTDTQYF	TGTGCTAGTGGTTTTGGCGGGAATCTCACAGATACGCAGTATTTT
TRBV10-3	TRBJ2-7	-	many	CAISEIDEQYF	TGTGCCATCAGTGAGATCGACGAGCAGTACTTC
TRBV3-1	TRBJ2-7	TRBD2	-	CASSRASGGPYEQYF	TGTGCCAGCAGCCGGGCTAGCGGGGGACCCTACGAGCAGTACTTC
TRBV5-1	TRBJ2-7	-	many	CASSLRIGLHEQYF	TGCGCCAGCAGCTTGAGGATAGGCCTCCACGAGCAGTACTTC
TRBV7-2	TRBJ1-2	TRBD1	few	CASRATGGGGYTF	TGTGCCAGCAGAGCGACAGGGGGGGGTGGCTACACCTTC
TRBV4-1	TRBJ2-3	-	few	CASSQERERSYTDTQYF	TGCGCCAGCAGCCAAGAGAGGGAGCGGAGCTACACAGATACGCAGTATTTT
TRBV7-9	TRBJ2-7	-	-	CASSSGLGEQYF	TGTGCCAGCAGCTCAGGATTGGGCGAGCAGTACTTC
TRBV12-3/TRBV12-4	TRBJ1-3	-	-	CASSPTLAGAGNTIYF	TGTGCCAGCAGCCCAACTCTGGCCGGAGCTGGAAACACCATATATTTT
TRBV1	TRBJ1-2	-	-	CTSSHQKHGQGGNDYTF	TGCACCAGCAGCCACCAAAAACACGGACAGGGGGGCAATGACTACACCTTC
TRBV5-1	TRBJ2-1	-	many	CASRPAGESSYNEQFF	TGCGCCAGCAGACCCGCAGGGGAGAGCTCCTACAATGAGCAGTTCTTC
TRBV7-2	TRBJ2-7	TRBD2	many	CASTPTSGAWEQYF	TGTGCCAGCACCCCCACTAGCGGGGCTTGGGAGCAGTACTTC